The source of this T cell receptor (beta chain) is a study of T cell clones after liver transplantation. At the level of the study: Third-party-reactive TCRbeta sequences from pre-transplant mixed lymphocyte reactions served as antigen-independent comparators.

Data came from immunoSEQ multiplex PCR; TCRdb stores just in-frame clones and leaves some out. The sample records around 120,000 clones, over 75% being singletons. Per the germline V gene, CDR1 is MGHRA and CDR2 is YSYEKL. This CDR3 contains 20 residues. V dropped 0 bases and J dropped 0 bases, with 24 bases sitting between them. A remark on this clone: The antigen is undetermined.

Study-wide results and caveats: A larger donor-reactive than third-party decline suggested partial antigen-specific deletion.

The origin of this receptor is a human patient who received a liver transplant. Among the T cells, some may be from the graft donor. Sample: CD4+ T cells from blood, taken 12 months after liver transplant. This sequence joins TRBV4-1 and TRBJ2-7; D not certain. CDR3 in DNA: TGCGCCAGCAGCCAAGATGGATTGGTCAGCTCGGCGGCCGACTCCTACGAGCAGTACTTC. It specifies CASSQDGLVSSAADSYEQYF.